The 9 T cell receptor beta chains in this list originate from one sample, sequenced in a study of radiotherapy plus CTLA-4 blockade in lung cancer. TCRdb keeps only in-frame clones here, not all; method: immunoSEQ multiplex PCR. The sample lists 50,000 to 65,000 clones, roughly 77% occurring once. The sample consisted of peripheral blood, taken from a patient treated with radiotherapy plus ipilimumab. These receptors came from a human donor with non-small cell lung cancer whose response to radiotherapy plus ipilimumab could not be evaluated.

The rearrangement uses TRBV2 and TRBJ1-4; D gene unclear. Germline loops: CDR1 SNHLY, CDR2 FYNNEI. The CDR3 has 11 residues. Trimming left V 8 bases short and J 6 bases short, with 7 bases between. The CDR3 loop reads CASVFYEKLFF. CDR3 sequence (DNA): TGTGCCAGCGTGTTCTATGAAAAACTGTTTTTT.

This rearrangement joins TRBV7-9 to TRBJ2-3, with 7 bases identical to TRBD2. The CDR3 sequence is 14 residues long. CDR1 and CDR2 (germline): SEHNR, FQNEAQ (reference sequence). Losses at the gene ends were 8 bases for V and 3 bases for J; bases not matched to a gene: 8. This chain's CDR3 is CASATGGWTDTQYF. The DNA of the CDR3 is TGTGCCAGCGCTACGGGGGGATGGACAGATACGCAGTATTTT.

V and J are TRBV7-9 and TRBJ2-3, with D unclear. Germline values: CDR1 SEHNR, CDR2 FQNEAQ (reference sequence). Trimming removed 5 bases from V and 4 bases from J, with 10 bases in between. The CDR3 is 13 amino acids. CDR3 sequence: CASSPKAADTQYF. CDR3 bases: TGTGCCAGCAGCCCAAAGGCGGCAGATACGCAGTATTTT. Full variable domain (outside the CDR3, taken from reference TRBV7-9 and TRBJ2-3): DTGVSQNPRHKITKRGQNVTFRCDPISEHNRLYWYRQTLGQGPEFLTYFQNEAQLEKSRLLSDRFSAERPKGSFSTLEIQRTEQGDSAMYLCASSPKAADTQYFGPGTRLTVL.

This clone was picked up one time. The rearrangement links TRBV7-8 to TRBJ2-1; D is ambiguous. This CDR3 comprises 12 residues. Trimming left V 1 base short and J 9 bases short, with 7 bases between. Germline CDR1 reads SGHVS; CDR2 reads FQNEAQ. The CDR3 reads CASSLEAFEQFF. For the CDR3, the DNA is TGTGCCAGCAGCTTAGAAGCTTTTGAGCAGTTCTTC. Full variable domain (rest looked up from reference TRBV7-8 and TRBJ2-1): GAGVSQSPRYKVAKRGQDVALRCDPISGHVSLFWYQQALGQGPEFLTYFQNEAQLDKSGLPSDRFFAERPEGSVSTLKIQRTQQEDSAVYLCASSLEAFEQFFGPGTRLTVL.

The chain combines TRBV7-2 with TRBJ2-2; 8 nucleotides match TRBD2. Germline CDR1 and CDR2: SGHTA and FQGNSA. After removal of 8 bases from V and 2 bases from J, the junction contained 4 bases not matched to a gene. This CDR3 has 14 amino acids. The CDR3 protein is CASAREVNTGELFF. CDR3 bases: TGTGCCAGCGCGCGGGAGGTCAACACCGGGGAGCTGTTTTTT.

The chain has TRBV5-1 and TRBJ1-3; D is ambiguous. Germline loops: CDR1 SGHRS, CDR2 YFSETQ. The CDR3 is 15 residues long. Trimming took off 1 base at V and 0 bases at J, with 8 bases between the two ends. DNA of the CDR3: TGCGCCAGCAGCTTGTTTTCGAGCTCTGGAAACACCATATATTTT. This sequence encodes CASSLFSSSGNTIYF.

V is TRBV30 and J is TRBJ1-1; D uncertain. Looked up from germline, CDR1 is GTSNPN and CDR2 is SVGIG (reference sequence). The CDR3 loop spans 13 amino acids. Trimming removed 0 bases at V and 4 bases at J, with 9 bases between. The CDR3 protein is CAWSVALRTEAFF. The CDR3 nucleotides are TGTGCCTGGAGTGTTGCCCTACGCACTGAAGCTTTCTTT.

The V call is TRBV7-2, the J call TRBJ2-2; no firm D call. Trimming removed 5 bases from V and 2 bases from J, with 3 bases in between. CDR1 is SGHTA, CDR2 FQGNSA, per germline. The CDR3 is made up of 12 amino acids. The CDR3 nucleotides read TGTGCCAGCAGCCGTAACACCGGGGAGCTGTTTTTT. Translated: CASSRNTGELFF.

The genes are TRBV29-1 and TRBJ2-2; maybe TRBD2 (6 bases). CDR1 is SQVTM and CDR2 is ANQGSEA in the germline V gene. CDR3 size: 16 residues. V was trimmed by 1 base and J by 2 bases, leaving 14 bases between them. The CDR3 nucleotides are TGCAGCGTTGAAGTGGGGGGAGACATTAACACCGGGGAGCTGTTTTTT. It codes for CSVEVGGDINTGELFF.